These 8 T cell receptor beta chains originate from one sample sequenced in a study of blood T cell repertoires in COVID-19. Data came from immunoSEQ multiplex PCR; TCRdb stores just in-frame clones and leaves some out. The sample consists of about 230,000 clones, 70% to 90% of them appearing once. Sequencing was performed on peripheral blood. The receptors were gathered from a woman between 18 and 30 years old who had recovered from COVID-19.

V and J are TRBV5-8 and TRBJ2-3, with TRBD2 as a possible D gene (5 bases). Germline CDR1 SGHTS, CDR2 YDEGEE. The CDR3 has 14 amino acids. Trimming shortened V by 4 bases and J by 3 bases, and 12 bases separated the two germline ends. CDR3 in amino acids: CASSPPRGTDTQYF. For the CDR3, the DNA is TGTGCCAGCAGCCCGCCCCGGGGTACAGATACGCAGTATTTT. Looking up the rest from reference TRBV5-8 and TRBJ2-3 gives the full variable domain: EAGVTQSPTHLIKTRGQQATLRCSPISGHTSVYWYQQALGLGLQFLLWYDEGEERNRGNFPPRFSGRQFPNYSSELNVNALELEDSALYLCASSPPRGTDTQYFGPGTRLTVL.

The chain links TRBV7-2 to TRBJ2-5; D gene ambiguous. V was pared by 5 bases and J by 5 bases, with 15 bases between. The CDR3 runs to 14 residues. The germline V gene encodes CDR1 SGHTA and CDR2 FQGNSA. This CDR3 reads CASSHLSLPETQYF. The DNA for the CDR3 is TGTGCCAGCAGCCACTTAAGTCTACCCGAGACCCAGTACTTC.

V gene TRBV30 combines with J gene TRBJ1-5, with 7 nucleotides matching TRBD1. The CDR3 covers 17 residues. Losses at the gene ends were 0 bases for V and 2 bases for J; bases not matched to a gene: 10. Looked up from germline, CDR1 is GTSNPN and CDR2 is SVGIG (reference sequence). CDR3 in amino acids: CAWSVIGTEVGNQPQHF. The CDR3 nucleotides read TGTGCCTGGAGTGTAATTGGGACAGAGGTTGGCAATCAGCCCCAGCATTTT.

This clone was seen a single time. This chain connects TRBV11-2 to TRBJ2-1; D uncertain. Between the trimmed V and J ends, which lost 1 base and 15 bases, there was a span of 7 bases. The CDR3 loop spans 10 amino acids. CDR1 and CDR2 from the germline V gene are SGHAT and FQNNGV. The DNA of the CDR3 is TGTGCCAGCAGCTTAGGAGAGTTGTTCTTC. Translated: CASSLGELFF. The whole variable domain, filled in from reference TRBV11-2 and TRBJ2-1, reads EAGVAQSPRYKIIEKRQSVAFWCNPISGHATLYWYQQILGQGPKLLIQFQNNGVVDDSQLPKDRFSAERLKGVDSTLKIQPAKLEDSAVYLCASSLGELFFGPGTRLTVL.

In DNA form, the CDR3 reads TGTGCCAGCAGCTGGAGACGGGGGATCTACAATGAGCAGTTCTTC. It is translated as CASSWRRGIYNEQFF. This rearrangement joins TRBV6-5 to TRBJ2-1, with TRBD2 as a possible D gene (6 bases). Germline CDR1 and CDR2: MNHEY and SVGAGI. V lost 6 bases to trimming and J lost 3 bases, with 15 bases between them. CDR3 length: 15 amino acids.

CDR3 DNA sequence: TGTGCCAGCAGTCCAAGACAGGGTTTGGACACTGAAGCTTTCTTT. This codes for CASSPRQGLDTEAFF. This rearrangement joins TRBV27 to TRBJ1-1; 7 positions agree with TRBD1. There are 15 residues in the CDR3. Germline CDR1 MNHEY, CDR2 SMNVEV (reference sequence). J was trimmed by 3 bases and V by 5 bases; bases with no gene match: 9.

The V and J genes are TRBV19 and TRBJ2-3, with 8 nucleotides matching TRBD2. V trimming: 7 bases; J trimming: 3 bases; junction bases outside the gene matches: 3. Per the germline V gene, CDR1 is LNHDA and CDR2 is SQIVND (reference sequence). This CDR3 has 13 residues. DNA for the CDR3: TGTGCCAGTAAGGGCGGGAGGACAGATACGCAGTATTTT. Its protein product is CASKGGRTDTQYF.

The chain links TRBV2 to TRBJ2-5; D perhaps matches TRBD2 (5 bases). Germline loops: CDR1 SNHLY, CDR2 FYNNEI. Trimming pared 4 bases from V and 1 base from J, leaving 10 bases between. This CDR3 is built from 14 residues. The CDR3 DNA follows: TGTGCCAGCAGTGTACAGCGGAGCCAAGAGACCCAGTACTTC. This gives the protein CASSVQRSQETQYF.